Shown below are 6 T cell receptor beta chains from a single sample sequenced in a study of cytomegalovirus exposure and HLA in healthy donors. PCR primers comprised 60 Vbeta and 13 Jbeta primers. This table comes from immunoSEQ multiplex PCR, and its TCRdb copy is limited to in-frame clones, with some not included. The table records some 150,000 clones, roughly four fifths of them present only once. Sequenced: PBMCs. These receptors were taken from a man between 18 and 35 years old in good health and CMV-seropositive.

This chain uses TRBV7-9 with TRBJ2-7; 9 positions agree with TRBD1. CDR3 length: 15 amino acids. Germline CDR1 SEHNR, CDR2 FQNEAQ (reference sequence). V gave up 0 bases and J gave up 5 bases; unmatched junction bases: 5. Here the CDR3 DNA reads TGTGCCAGCAGCTTAGCCGGGACAGGGATCCACGAGCAGTACTTC. This translates into CASSLAGTGIHEQYF.

The chain recombines TRBV29-1 with TRBJ1-1; the D gene is possibly TRBD1 (6 bases). Germline V gene data show CDR1 as SQVTM and CDR2 as ANQGSEA. The CDR3 loop spans 15 amino acids. The V end lost 1 base, the J end lost 4 bases, and 16 bases lay between the germline ends. CDR3 sequence (DNA): TGCAGCGTTGAAGGATTATTTGGCAGGGGCACTGAAGCTTTCTTT. Its translation is CSVEGLFGRGTEAFF.

J is TRBJ2-5 and V is TRBV9; 13 bases map to TRBD2. This CDR3 has 15 amino acids. CDR1 is SGDLS and CDR2 is YYNGEE in the germline V gene. V shed 4 bases, J shed 4 bases, and the junction held 4 bases outside the gene matches. CDR3 DNA sequence: TGTGCCAGCAGCCCCGGACTAGCGGGAGCAGAGACCCAGTACTTC. It encodes CASSPGLAGAETQYF.

The sample holds a few counts of this clone. The chain uses TRBV5-1 and TRBJ2-1, with TRBD1 as a possible D gene (6 bases). Deletions cut 4 bases from V and 8 bases from J, with 16 bases between. CDR1 and CDR2 (germline): SGHRS, YFSETQ. CDR3 length: 14 amino acids. CDR3 DNA sequence: TGCGCCAGCAGCCTCTCGTGGGGGCCGGATGAGCAGTTCTTC. Encoded protein: CASSLSWGPDEQFF.

With respect to this clone: The DNA is left out, because the CDR3 cannot be placed on it with certainty; the CDR3 is given as TCRdb lists it. V usage is TRBV9 and J usage is TRBJ1-1; the table's D call of TRBD1 was not tested on the DNA. The germline gives CDR1 SGDLS, CDR2 YYNGEE. The CDR3 is made up of 19 amino acids, end residues included. The CDR3 reads CASSVGDSVLGRRNTEAFF.

V is TRBV4-1 and J is TRBJ1-2; maybe TRBD1 (5 bases). Germline V gives CDR1 MGHRA, CDR2 YSYEKL. This CDR3 comprises 15 residues. Trimming stripped 4 bases from V and 6 bases from J, with 18 bases between. CDR3 protein: CASSLQASSGDGYTF. In nucleotides, the CDR3 is TGCGCCAGCAGCCTCCAGGCCAGTTCGGGGGATGGCTACACCTTC.